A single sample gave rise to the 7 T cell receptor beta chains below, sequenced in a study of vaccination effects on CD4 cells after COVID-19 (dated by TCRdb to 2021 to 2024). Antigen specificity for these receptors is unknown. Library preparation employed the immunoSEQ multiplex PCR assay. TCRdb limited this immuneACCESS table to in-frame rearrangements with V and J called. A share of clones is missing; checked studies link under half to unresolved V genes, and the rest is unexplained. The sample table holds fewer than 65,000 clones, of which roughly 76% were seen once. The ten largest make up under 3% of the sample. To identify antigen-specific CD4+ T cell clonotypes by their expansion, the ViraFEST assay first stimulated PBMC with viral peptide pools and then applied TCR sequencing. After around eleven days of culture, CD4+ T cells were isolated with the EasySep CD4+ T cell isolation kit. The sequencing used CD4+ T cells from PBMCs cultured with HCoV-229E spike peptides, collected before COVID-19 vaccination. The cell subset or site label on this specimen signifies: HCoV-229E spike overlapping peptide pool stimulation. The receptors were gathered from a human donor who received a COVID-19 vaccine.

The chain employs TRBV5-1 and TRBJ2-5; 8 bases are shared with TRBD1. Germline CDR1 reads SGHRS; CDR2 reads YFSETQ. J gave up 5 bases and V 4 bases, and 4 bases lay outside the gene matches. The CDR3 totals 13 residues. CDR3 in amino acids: CASSRDRSETQYF. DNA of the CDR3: TGCGCCAGCAGCCGGGACAGGAGTGAGACCCAGTACTTC.

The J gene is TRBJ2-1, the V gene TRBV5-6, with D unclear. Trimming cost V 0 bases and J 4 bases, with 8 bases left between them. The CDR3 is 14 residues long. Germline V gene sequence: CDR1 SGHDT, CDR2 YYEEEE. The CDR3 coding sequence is TGTGCCAGCAGCTTGGTAGGCGGATACAATGAGCAGTTCTTC. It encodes CASSLVGGYNEQFF.

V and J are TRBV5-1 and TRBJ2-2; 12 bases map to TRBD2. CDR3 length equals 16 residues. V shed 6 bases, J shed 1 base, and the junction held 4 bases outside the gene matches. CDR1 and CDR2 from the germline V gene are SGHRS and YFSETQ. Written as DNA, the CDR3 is TGCGCCAGCAAAATACTAGCGGGGGGGAACACCGGGGAGCTGTTTTTT. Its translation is CASKILAGGNTGELFF.

The CDR3 loop reads CASRLRDSRETQYF. CDR3 in DNA: TGTGCCAGCAGACTACGGGACTCACGGGAGACCCAGTACTTC. The chain uses TRBV6-5 and TRBJ2-5, with D tentatively TRBD2 (6 bases). V was trimmed by 6 bases and J by 5 bases, leaving 16 bases between them. Germline V gives CDR1 MNHEY, CDR2 SVGAGI. The CDR3 is 14 amino acids.

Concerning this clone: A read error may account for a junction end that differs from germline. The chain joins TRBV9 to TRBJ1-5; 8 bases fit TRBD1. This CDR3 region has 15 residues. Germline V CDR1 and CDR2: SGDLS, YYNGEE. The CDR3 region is CASSTQGQVNQPQHF. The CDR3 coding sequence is TGTGCCAGCAGCACCCAGGGACAGGTCAATCAACCCCAGCATTTT. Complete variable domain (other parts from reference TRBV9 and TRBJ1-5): DSGVTQTPKHLITATGQRVTLRCSPRSGDLSVYWYQQSLDQGLQFLIQYYNGEERAKGNILERFSAQQFPDLHSELNLSSLELGDSALYFCASSTQGQVNQPQHFGDGTRLSIL.

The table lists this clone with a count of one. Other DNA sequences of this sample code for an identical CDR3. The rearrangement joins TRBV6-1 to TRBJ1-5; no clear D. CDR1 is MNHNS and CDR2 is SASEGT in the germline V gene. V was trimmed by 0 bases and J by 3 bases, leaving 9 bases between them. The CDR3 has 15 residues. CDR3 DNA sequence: TGTGCCAGCAGTGAAGCGGGCGGTATCAATCAGCCCCAGCATTTT. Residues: CASSEAGGINQPQHF.

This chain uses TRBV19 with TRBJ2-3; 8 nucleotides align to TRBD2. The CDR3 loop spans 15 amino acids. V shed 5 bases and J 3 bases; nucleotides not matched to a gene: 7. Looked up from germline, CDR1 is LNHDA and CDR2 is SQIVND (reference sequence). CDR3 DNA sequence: TGTGCCAGTAGTCCCTCGGGACTAGTAACAGATACGCAGTATTTT. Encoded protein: CASSPSGLVTDTQYF.